The present T cell receptor (beta chain) was sequenced within a study of cytomegalovirus exposure and HLA in healthy donors. This clone was detected a few times. The study ran its PCR with 60 Vbeta and 13 Jbeta primers. Clones were sequenced by immunoSEQ multiplex PCR, and TCRdb holds only the in-frame ones, with some missing. This sample carries 100,000 to 150,000 clones, roughly 68% of them seen once, and the ten largest clones take around 4%. The germline V gene encodes CDR1 MNHNS and CDR2 SASEGT. Trimming shortened V by 8 bases and J by 7 bases, and 17 bases separated the two germline ends. This CDR3 comprises 13 residues.

The chain is built from TRBV6-1 and TRBJ1-2; D remains unclear. The sequence was obtained from a woman aged 50 to 65 in good health and CMV-seropositive. The sequenced material came from PBMCs. The CDR3: CASLRLNEGGYTF. Written as DNA, the CDR3 is TGTGCCAGCCTGCGACTGAATGAGGGTGGCTACACCTTC.